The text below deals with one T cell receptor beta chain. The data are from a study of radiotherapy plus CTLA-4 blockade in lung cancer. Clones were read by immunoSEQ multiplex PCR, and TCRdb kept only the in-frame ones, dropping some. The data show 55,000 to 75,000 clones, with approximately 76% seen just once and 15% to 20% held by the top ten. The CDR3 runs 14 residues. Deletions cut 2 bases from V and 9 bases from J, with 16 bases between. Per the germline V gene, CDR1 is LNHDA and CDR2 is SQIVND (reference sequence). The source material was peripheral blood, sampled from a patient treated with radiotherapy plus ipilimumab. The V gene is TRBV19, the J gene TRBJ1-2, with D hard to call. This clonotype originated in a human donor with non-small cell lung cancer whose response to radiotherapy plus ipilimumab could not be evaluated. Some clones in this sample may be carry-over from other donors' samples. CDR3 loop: CASSIRAVPGSYTF. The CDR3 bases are TGTGCCAGTAGTATAAGGGCGGTGCCGGGAAGCTACACCTTC.